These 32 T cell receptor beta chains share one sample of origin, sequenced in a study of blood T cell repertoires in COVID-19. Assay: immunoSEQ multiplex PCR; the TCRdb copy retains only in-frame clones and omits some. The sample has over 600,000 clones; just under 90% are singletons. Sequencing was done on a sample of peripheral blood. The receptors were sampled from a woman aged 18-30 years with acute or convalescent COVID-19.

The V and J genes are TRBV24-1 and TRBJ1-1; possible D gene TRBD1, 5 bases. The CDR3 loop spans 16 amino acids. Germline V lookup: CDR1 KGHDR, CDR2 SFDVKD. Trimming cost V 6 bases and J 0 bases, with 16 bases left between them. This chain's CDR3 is CATSKGPTGMNTEAFF. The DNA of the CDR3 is TGTGCCACCAGTAAGGGGCCCACTGGGATGAACACTGAAGCTTTCTTT.

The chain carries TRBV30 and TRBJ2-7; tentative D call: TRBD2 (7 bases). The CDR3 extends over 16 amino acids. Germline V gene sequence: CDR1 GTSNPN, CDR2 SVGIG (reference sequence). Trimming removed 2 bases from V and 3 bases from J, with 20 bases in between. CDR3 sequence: CAWSLRGARIIYEQYF. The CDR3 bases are TGTGCCTGGAGTCTCCGGGGGGCGCGGATTATCTACGAGCAGTACTTC. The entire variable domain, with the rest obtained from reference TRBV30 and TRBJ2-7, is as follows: SQTIHQWPATLVQPVGSPLSLECTVEGTSNPNLYWYRQAAGRGLQLLFYSVGIGQISSEVPQNLSASRPQDRQFILSSKKLLLSDSGFYLCAWSLRGARIIYEQYFGPGTRLTVT.

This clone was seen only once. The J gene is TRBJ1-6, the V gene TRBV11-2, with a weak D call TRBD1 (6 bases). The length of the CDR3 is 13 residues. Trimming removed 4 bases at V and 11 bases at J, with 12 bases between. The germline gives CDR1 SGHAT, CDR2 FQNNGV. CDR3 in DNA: TGTGCCAGCAGCTCTCAGGGGCAGACACCCCTCCACTTT. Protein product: CASSSQGQTPLHF.

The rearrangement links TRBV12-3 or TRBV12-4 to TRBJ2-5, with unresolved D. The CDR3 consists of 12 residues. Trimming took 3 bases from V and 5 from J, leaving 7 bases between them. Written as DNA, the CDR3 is TGTGCCAGCAGTTTGGAGTCGGAGACCCAGTACTTC. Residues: CASSLESETQYF.

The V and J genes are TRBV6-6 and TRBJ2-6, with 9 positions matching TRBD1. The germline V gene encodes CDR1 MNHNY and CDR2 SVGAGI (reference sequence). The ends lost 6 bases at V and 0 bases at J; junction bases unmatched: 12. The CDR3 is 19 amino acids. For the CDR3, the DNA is TGTGCCAGCAGCTTCGGGACAGGGTTTGCCTACTCTGGGGCCAACGTCCTGACTTTC. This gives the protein CASSFGTGFAYSGANVLTF.

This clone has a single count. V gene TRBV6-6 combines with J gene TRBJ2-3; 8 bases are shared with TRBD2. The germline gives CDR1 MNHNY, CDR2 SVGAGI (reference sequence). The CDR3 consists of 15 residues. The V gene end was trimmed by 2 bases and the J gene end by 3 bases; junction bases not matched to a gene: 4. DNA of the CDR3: TGTGCCAGCAGTTACATAATAGCGGGGACAGATACGCAGTATTTT. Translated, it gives CASSYIIAGTDTQYF.

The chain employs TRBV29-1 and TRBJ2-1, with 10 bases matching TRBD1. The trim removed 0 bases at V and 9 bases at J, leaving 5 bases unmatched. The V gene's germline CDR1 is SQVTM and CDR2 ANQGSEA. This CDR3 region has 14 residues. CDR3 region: CSVEDSTGGIEQFF. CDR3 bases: TGCAGCGTTGAAGACTCGACAGGGGGCATTGAGCAGTTCTTC.

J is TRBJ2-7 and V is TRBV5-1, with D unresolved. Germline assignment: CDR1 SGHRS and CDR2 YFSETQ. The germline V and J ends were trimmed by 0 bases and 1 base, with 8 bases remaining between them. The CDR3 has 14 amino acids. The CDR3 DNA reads TGCGCCAGCAGCTTGGGGCCCCCGTCCTACGAGCAGTACTTC. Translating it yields CASSLGPPSYEQYF. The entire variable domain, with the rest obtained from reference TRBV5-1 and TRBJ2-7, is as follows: KAGVTQTPRYLIKTRGQQVTLSCSPISGHRSVSWYQQTPGQGLQFLFEYFSETQRNKGNFPGRFSGRQFSNSRSEMNVSTLELGDSALYLCASSLGPPSYEQYFGPGTRLTVT.

The CDR3 sequence is CASRFLDYMYTGELFF. The CDR3 nucleotides read TGTGCCAGCAGATTCCTGGACTACATGTACACCGGGGAGCTGTTTTTT. The V gene is TRBV6-4, the J gene TRBJ2-2; D might be TRBD2 (6 bases). CDR3 length equals 16 residues. V lost 6 bases and J 3 bases, leaving 17 bases between the germline ends. Germline assignment: CDR1 MRHNA and CDR2 SNTAGT.

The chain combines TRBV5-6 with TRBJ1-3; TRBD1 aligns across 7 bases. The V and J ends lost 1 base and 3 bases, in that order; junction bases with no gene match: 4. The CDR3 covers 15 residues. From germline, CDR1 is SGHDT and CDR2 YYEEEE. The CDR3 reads CASSLRGPGGNTIYF. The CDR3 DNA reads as TGTGCCAGCAGCTTGAGGGGGCCAGGTGGAAACACCATATATTTT.

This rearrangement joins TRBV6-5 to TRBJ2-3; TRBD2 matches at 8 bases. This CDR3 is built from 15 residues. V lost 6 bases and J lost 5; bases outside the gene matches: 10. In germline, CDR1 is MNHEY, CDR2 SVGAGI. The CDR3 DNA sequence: TGTGCCAGCAGCACAAGTCGGGCGGGGGGAGATACGCAGTATTTT. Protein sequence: CASSTSRAGGDTQYF.

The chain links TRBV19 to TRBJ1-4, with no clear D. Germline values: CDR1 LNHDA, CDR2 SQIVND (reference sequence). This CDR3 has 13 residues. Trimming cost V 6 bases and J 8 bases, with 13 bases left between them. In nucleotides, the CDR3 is TGTGCCAGTAGCCGGGTCAATGCAGAAAAACTGTTTTTT. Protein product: CASSRVNAEKLFF.

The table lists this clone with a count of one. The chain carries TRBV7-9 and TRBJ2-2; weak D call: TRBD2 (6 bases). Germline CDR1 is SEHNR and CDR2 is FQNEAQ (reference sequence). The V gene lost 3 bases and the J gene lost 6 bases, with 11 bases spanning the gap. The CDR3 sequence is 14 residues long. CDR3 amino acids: CASSLEGWPGELFF. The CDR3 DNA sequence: TGTGCCAGCAGCTTGGAGGGATGGCCCGGGGAGCTGTTTTTT. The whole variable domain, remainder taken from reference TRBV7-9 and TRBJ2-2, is DTGVSQNPRHKITKRGQNVTFRCDPISEHNRLYWYRQTLGQGPEFLTYFQNEAQLEKSRLLSDRFSAERPKGSFSTLEIQRTEQGDSAMYLCASSLEGWPGELFFGEGSRLTVL.

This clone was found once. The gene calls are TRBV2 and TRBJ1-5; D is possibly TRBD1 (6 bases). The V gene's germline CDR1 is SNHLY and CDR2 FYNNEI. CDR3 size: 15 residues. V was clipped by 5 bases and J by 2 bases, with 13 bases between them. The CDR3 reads CASSPGRTGNQPQHF. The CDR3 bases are TGTGCCAGCAGTCCTGGGCGGACAGGCAATCAGCCCCAGCATTTT. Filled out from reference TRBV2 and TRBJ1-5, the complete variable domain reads EPEVTQTPSHQVTQMGQEVILRCVPISNHLYFYWYRQILGQKVEFLVSFYNNEISEKSEIFDDQFSVERPDGSNFTLKIRSTKLEDSAMYFCASSPGRTGNQPQHFGDGTRLSIL.

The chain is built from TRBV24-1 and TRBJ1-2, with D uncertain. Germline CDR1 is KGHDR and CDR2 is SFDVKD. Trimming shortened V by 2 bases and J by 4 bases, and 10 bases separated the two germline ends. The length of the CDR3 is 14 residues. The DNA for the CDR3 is TGTGCCACCAGTGATTGGGAGGAATCCTATGGCTACACCTTC. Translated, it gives CATSDWEESYGYTF.

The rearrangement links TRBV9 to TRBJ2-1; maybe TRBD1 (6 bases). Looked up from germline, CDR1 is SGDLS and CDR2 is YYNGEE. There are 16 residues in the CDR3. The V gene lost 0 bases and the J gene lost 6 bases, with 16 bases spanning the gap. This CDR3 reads CASSVVEQGLANEQFF. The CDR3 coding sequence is TGTGCCAGCAGCGTAGTCGAACAGGGATTAGCCAATGAGCAGTTCTTC.

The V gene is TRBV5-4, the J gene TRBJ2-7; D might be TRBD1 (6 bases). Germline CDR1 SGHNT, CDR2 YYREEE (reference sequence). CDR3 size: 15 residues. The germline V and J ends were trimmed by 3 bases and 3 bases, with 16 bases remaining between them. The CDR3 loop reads CASSSPDSAYYEQYF. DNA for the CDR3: TGTGCCAGCAGCTCTCCGGACAGTGCATACTACGAGCAGTACTTC.

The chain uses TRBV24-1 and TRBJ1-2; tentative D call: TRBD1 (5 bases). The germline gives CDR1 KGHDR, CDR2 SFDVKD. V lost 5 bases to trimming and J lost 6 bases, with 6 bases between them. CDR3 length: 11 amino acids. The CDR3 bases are TGTGCCACCAGTGCAGGGAATGGCTACACCTTC. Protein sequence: CATSAGNGYTF.

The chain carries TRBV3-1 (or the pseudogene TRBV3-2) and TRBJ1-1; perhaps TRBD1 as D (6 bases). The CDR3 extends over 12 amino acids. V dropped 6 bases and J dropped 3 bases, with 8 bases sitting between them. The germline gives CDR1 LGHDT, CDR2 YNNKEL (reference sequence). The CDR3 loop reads CASRYRDTEAFF. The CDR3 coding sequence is TGTGCCAGCAGATACAGGGACACTGAAGCTTTCTTT.

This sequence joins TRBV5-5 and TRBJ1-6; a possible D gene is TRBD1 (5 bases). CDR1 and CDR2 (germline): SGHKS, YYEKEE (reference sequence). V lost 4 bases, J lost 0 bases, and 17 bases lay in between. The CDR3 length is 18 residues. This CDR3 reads CASSRLWGLGSYNSPLHF. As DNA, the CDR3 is TGTGCCAGCAGCCGCCTATGGGGCCTAGGCTCCTATAATTCACCCCTCCACTTT.

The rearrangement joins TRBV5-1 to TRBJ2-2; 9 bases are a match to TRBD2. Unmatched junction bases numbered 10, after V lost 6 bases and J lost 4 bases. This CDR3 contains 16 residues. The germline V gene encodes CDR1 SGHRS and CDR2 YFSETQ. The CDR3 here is CASILGALAGTGELFF. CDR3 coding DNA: TGCGCCAGCATCCTAGGAGCACTAGCGGGCACCGGGGAGCTGTTTTTT.

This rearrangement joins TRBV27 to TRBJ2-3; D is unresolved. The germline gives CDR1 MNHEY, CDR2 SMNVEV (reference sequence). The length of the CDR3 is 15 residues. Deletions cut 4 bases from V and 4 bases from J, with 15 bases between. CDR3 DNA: TGTGCCAGCAGTTACACAAGTCCCCAACCAGATACGCAGTATTTT. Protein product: CASSYTSPQPDTQYF.

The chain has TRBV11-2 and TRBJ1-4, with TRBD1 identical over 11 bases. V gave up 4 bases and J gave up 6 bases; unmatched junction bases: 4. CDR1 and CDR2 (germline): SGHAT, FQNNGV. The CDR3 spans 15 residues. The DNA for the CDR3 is TGTGCCAGCAGCTACCGGGACAGGGGGGATGAAAAACTGTTTTTT. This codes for CASSYRDRGDEKLFF. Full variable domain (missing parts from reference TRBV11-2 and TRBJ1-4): EAGVAQSPRYKIIEKRQSVAFWCNPISGHATLYWYQQILGQGPKLLIQFQNNGVVDDSQLPKDRFSAERLKGVDSTLKIQPAKLEDSAVYLCASSYRDRGDEKLFFGSGTQLSVL.

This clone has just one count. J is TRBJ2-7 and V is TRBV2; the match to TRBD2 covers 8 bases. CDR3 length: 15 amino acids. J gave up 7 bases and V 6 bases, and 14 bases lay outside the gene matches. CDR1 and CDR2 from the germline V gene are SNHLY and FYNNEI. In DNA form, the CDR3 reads TGTGCCAGCAGCATCCGGGGGGGCACCTCCTTAGAGCAGTACTTC. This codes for CASSIRGGTSLEQYF.

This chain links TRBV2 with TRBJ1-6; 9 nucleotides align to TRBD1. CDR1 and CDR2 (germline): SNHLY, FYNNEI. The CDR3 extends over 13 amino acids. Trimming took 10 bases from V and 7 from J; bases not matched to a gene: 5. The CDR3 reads CATTGTGNSPLHF. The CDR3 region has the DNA TGTGCCACTACCGGGACAGGGAATTCACCCCTCCACTTT.

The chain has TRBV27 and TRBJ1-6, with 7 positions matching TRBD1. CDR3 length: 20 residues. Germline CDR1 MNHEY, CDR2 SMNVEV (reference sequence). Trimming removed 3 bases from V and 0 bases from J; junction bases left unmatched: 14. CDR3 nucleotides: TGTGCCAGCAGTTTTCTACCGGGACAGAGTCCTCTCTCCTATAATTCACCCCTCCACTTT. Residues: CASSFLPGQSPLSYNSPLHF.

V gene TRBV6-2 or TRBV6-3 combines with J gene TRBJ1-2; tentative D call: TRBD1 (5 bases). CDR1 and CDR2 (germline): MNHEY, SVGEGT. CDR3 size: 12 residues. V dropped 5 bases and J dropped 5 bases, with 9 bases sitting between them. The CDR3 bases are TGTGCCAGCAGTGACAGAATTTATGGCTACACCTTC. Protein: CASSDRIYGYTF.

Here the CDR3 reads CASNSANTGELFF. Written as DNA, the CDR3 is TGTGCCAGCAACAGTGCGAACACCGGGGAGCTGTTTTTT. This chain joins TRBV2 and TRBJ2-2; D is undetermined. V was clipped by 7 bases and J by 0 bases, with 6 bases between them. This CDR3 has 13 residues. In germline, CDR1 is SNHLY, CDR2 FYNNEI. The entire variable domain, with the rest obtained from reference TRBV2 and TRBJ2-2, is as follows: EPEVTQTPSHQVTQMGQEVILRCVPISNHLYFYWYRQILGQKVEFLVSFYNNEISEKSEIFDDQFSVERPDGSNFTLKIRSTKLEDSAMYFCASNSANTGELFFGEGSRLTVL.

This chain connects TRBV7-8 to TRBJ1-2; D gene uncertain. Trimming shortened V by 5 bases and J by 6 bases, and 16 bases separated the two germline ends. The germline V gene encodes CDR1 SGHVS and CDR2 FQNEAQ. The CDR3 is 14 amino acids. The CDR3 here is CASSHREGLDGYTF. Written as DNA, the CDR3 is TGTGCCAGCAGCCACCGCGAGGGATTGGATGGCTACACCTTC.

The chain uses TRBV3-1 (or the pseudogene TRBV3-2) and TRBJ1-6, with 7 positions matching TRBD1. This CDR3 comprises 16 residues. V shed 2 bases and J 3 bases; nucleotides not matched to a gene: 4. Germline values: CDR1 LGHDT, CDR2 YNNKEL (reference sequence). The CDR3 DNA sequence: TGTGCCAGCAGCCAACTCCGGGACAGCTATAATTCACCCCTCCACTTT. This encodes CASSQLRDSYNSPLHF.

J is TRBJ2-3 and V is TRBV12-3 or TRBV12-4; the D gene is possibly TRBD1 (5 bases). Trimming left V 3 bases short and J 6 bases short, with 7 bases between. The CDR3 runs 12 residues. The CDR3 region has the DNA TGTGCCAGCAGTTTTCGACAGGATACGCAGTATTTT. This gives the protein CASSFRQDTQYF.

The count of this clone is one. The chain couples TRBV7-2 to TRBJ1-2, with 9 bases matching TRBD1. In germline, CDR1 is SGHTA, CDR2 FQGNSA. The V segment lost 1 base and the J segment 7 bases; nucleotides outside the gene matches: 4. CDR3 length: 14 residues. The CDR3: CASSLDRGRGGYTF. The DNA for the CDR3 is TGTGCCAGCAGCTTAGACAGGGGGCGCGGTGGCTACACCTTC.